This T cell receptor beta chain was sequenced in a study of CD8 T cells in Susac syndrome. The RNA input was 0.5 to 1 ug, and it was reverse transcribed with random hexamers. Amplification of TCR beta CDR3 by immunoSEQ multiplex PCR spanned 54 Vbeta and 13 Jbeta. TCRdb re-analysed the immunoSEQ multiplex PCR reads in MiXCR, keeping a single row per CDR3 protein. Here the sample spans approximately 210,000 distinct CDR3 sequences, 95% being singletons. The CDR3 spans 16 residues. The V end lost 5 bases, the J end lost 0 bases, and 15 bases lay between the germline ends. Germline CDR1 SGHTA, CDR2 FQGNSA.

This receptor was taken from a human donor with multiple sclerosis. This rearrangement joins TRBV7-2 to TRBJ2-3, with D tentatively TRBD1 (5 bases). Sequenced input: CD4+ T cells from PBMCs. The CDR3 loop is CASSPTTRQSTDTQYF. DNA for the CDR3: TGTGCCAGCAGCCCTACAACGCGACAGAGCACAGATACGCAGTATTTT.